One sample yielded the 23 T cell receptor beta chains listed below, sequenced in a study of blood T cell repertoires in COVID-19. The repertoire was sequenced with immunoSEQ multiplex PCR; TCRdb's copy has only in-frame clones and lacks some. This sample yields 200,000 to 250,000 clones, of which around 81% are seen a single time; 8% to 9% belongs to the top ten. The sequencing input was PBMCs or T cells enriched from blood (not recorded which). The receptors were sampled from a woman aged 45 to 65 with acute COVID-19.

The chain couples TRBV28 to TRBJ2-3, with 8 bases lining up with TRBD1. Trimming took 4 bases from V and 8 from J; bases not matched to a gene: 20. Germline loops: CDR1 MDHEN, CDR2 SYDVKM. The CDR3 consists of 18 residues. The CDR3 loop reads CASSSTPPTGERVGTQYF. As DNA, the CDR3 is TGTGCCAGCAGTTCCACACCCCCGACAGGGGAGAGGGTCGGTACGCAGTATTTT. Complete variable domain (other parts from reference TRBV28 and TRBJ2-3): DVKVTQSSRYLVKRTGEKVFLECVQDMDHENMFWYRQDPGLGLRLIYFSYDVKMKEKGDIPEGYSVSREKKERFSLILESASTNQTSMYLCASSSTPPTGERVGTQYFGPGTRLTVL.

The chain links TRBV28 to TRBJ2-7; perhaps TRBD1 as D (6 bases). The CDR3 is 14 residues long. CDR1 and CDR2 (germline): MDHEN, SYDVKM. With 6 bases removed from V and 0 bases from J, the gap between germline ends came to 12 bases. The CDR3 region is CASRPQGLSYEQYF. The CDR3 nucleotides read TGTGCCAGCAGACCACAGGGTCTCTCCTACGAGCAGTACTTC.

The V gene is TRBV15, the J gene TRBJ1-2, with 8 bases matching TRBD1. CDR1 LNHNV and CDR2 YYDKDF come from the germline V gene (reference sequence). V was clipped by 0 bases and J by 10 bases; unmatched bases: 4. This CDR3 has 13 residues. The CDR3 protein is CATSRDIQGDYTF. DNA for the CDR3: TGTGCCACCAGCAGAGATATACAGGGGGACTACACCTTC.

This chain uses TRBV5-1 with TRBJ2-7; possibly TRBD1 for D (6 bases). V dropped 4 bases and J dropped 5 bases, with 10 bases sitting between them. In germline, CDR1 is SGHRS, CDR2 YFSETQ. CDR3 length: 12 residues. The CDR3, as DNA: TGCGCCAGCAGCCCGGACAGTAACGAGCAGTACTTC. This sequence encodes CASSPDSNEQYF. Looking up the rest from reference TRBV5-1 and TRBJ2-7 gives the full variable domain: KAGVTQTPRYLIKTRGQQVTLSCSPISGHRSVSWYQQTPGQGLQFLFEYFSETQRNKGNFPGRFSGRQFSNSRSEMNVSTLELGDSALYLCASSPDSNEQYFGPGTRLTVT.

The chain employs TRBV7-2 and TRBJ1-6, with D possibly matching TRBD1 (5 bases). The CDR3 spans 16 residues. Per germline, CDR1 SGHTA and CDR2 FQGNSA. V dropped 5 bases and J dropped 5 bases, with 16 bases sitting between them. The CDR3: CASSIWVARDNSPLHF. In DNA form, the CDR3 reads TGTGCCAGCAGCATATGGGTGGCCAGGGATAATTCACCCCTCCACTTT.

The CDR3 sequence: CASSLTGTTNEQFF. The DNA of the CDR3 is TGTGCCAGCAGCTTGACCGGGACTACCAATGAGCAGTTCTTC. The gene calls are TRBV5-6 and TRBJ2-1, with 7 bases identical to TRBD2. CDR1 SGHDT and CDR2 YYEEEE come from the germline V gene. J gave up 6 bases and V 1 base, and 4 bases lay outside the gene matches. The CDR3 runs to 14 residues.

This clone is a singleton in its sample. The rearrangement links TRBV11-1 to TRBJ2-7, with D hard to call. V lost 5 bases and J lost 4, with 9 bases in between. Germline values: CDR1 SGHAT, CDR2 FQDESV (reference sequence). CDR3 length: 12 residues. The CDR3 protein is CASSRTPYEQYF. CDR3 DNA sequence: TGTGCCAGCAGCCGTACACCATACGAGCAGTACTTC.

This clone was seen only a few times. The J gene is TRBJ2-7, the V gene TRBV7-2, with no clear D. Trimming stripped 8 bases from V and 6 bases from J, with 17 bases between. Germline V gene sequence: CDR1 SGHTA, CDR2 FQGNSA. The CDR3 runs 13 residues. DNA for the CDR3: TGTGCCAGCTCGTTTATGGCAGGTTTCGAGCAGTACTTC. It yields the protein CASSFMAGFEQYF. The variable domain in full, with the rest retrieved from reference TRBV7-2 and TRBJ2-7, is GAGVSQSPSNKVTEKGKDVELRCDPISGHTALYWYRQSLGQGLEFLIYFQGNSAPDKSGLPSDRFSAERTGGSVSTLTIQRTQQEDSAVYLCASSFMAGFEQYFGPGTRLTVT.

J is TRBJ2-1 and V is TRBV7-2; TRBD2 matches at 8 bases. From germline, CDR1 is SGHTA and CDR2 FQGNSA. The junction had 9 bases not matched to a gene; V was cut back by 2 bases and J by 9 bases. This CDR3 spans 15 amino acids. CDR3 nucleotides: TGTGCCAGCAGCTTATCAGCAGCGGGAGTTACTGAGCAGTTCTTC. Its protein product is CASSLSAAGVTEQFF.

Comments on this clone: The same CDR3 is also encoded by other DNA sequences in this sample. V usage is TRBV18 and J usage is TRBJ1-5, with 9 bases matching TRBD1. Germline values: CDR1 KGHSH, CDR2 LQKENI. The CDR3 totals 16 residues. With 3 bases clipped from V and 1 base from J, the junction kept 4 bases outside the gene matches. The CDR3 spells CASSPGTGYSNQPQHF. CDR3 coding DNA: TGTGCCAGCTCACCCGGGACAGGGTACAGCAATCAGCCCCAGCATTTT.

This chain links TRBV7-9 with TRBJ1-1, with 8 positions matching TRBD1. CDR1 SEHNR and CDR2 FQNEAQ come from the germline V gene (reference sequence). The V segment lost 3 bases and the J segment 1 base; nucleotides outside the gene matches: 4. CDR3 length: 15 residues. As DNA, the CDR3 is TGTGCCAGCAGCTTTCACCAGGGGGCGAACACTGAAGCTTTCTTT. Translated, it gives CASSFHQGANTEAFF.

The chain couples TRBV4-3 to TRBJ2-7; D may be TRBD2 (5 bases). The V gene's germline CDR1 is LGHNA and CDR2 YSLEER. The CDR3 has 15 amino acids. V was pared by 1 base and J by 4 bases, with 14 bases between. In DNA form, the CDR3 reads TGCGCCAGCAGCCAAGCTCCGGACTCTCAGTACGAGCAGTACTTC. This gives the protein CASSQAPDSQYEQYF.

V gene TRBV5-5 combines with J gene TRBJ1-1; D is uncertain. This CDR3 region has 13 residues. Trimming took 2 bases from V and 2 from J, leaving 7 bases between them. The V gene's germline CDR1 is SGHKS and CDR2 YYEKEE (reference sequence). The CDR3 protein is CASSFGPNTEAFF. The CDR3 DNA sequence: TGTGCCAGCAGCTTTGGCCCTAACACTGAAGCTTTCTTT. Full variable domain (outside the CDR3, taken from reference TRBV5-5 and TRBJ1-1): DAGVTQSPTHLIKTRGQQVTLRCSPISGHKSVSWYQQVLGQGPQFIFQYYEKEERGRGNFPDRFSARQFPNYSSELNVNALLLGDSALYLCASSFGPNTEAFFGQGTRLTVV.

The rearrangement uses TRBV9 and TRBJ2-1, with 10 bases that match TRBD2. CDR1 and CDR2 (germline): SGDLS, YYNGEE. The trim removed 3 bases at V and 0 bases at J, leaving 9 bases unmatched. The CDR3 is made up of 18 amino acids. Written as DNA, the CDR3 is TGTGCCAGCAGCGGAGAGGTAGCGGGGGGCGCCTCCTACAATGAGCAGTTCTTC. This sequence encodes CASSGEVAGGASYNEQFF.

This rearrangement joins TRBV4-3 to TRBJ2-7, with 8 bases matching TRBD2. CDR1 and CDR2 from the germline V gene are LGHNA and YSLEER. This CDR3 contains 17 residues. The J segment lost 4 bases and the V segment lost 4 bases, leaving 15 bases of the junction unmatched. The CDR3 region is CASSLDRWGAGVYEQYF. The CDR3 DNA is TGCGCCAGCAGCCTAGACCGATGGGGAGCGGGAGTGTACGAGCAGTACTTC.

This clone has a handful of counts. The chain combines TRBV7-2 with TRBJ2-1; 7 bases line up with TRBD2. V lost 2 bases and J lost 2; bases outside the gene matches: 6. Per germline, CDR1 SGHTA and CDR2 FQGNSA. The CDR3 covers 16 residues. CDR3 DNA: TGTGCCAGCAGCTTAATACTAGCGACAACCTACAATGAGCAGTTCTTC. Protein: CASSLILATTYNEQFF. Looking up the rest from reference TRBV7-2 and TRBJ2-1 gives the full variable domain: GAGVSQSPSNKVTEKGKDVELRCDPISGHTALYWYRQSLGQGLEFLIYFQGNSAPDKSGLPSDRFSAERTGGSVSTLTIQRTQQEDSAVYLCASSLILATTYNEQFFGPGTRLTVL.

The rearrangement links TRBV30 to TRBJ1-1; 9 bases map to TRBD1. This CDR3 is built from 14 residues. J lost 3 bases, V lost 5 bases, and 7 bases had no gene match. CDR1 and CDR2 (germline): GTSNPN, SVGIG (reference sequence). The CDR3 loop reads CAWLRTGVDTEAFF. The CDR3 DNA reads as TGTGCCTGGCTTCGGACAGGGGTGGACACTGAAGCTTTCTTT.

The rearrangement uses TRBV4-1 and TRBJ1-5; 9 bases are shared with TRBD1. The CDR3 contains 15 residues. CDR1 is MGHRA and CDR2 is YSYEKL in the germline V gene. J was trimmed by 7 bases and V by 4 bases; bases with no gene match: 8. CDR3 nucleotides: TGCGCCAGCAGCCCGGGACAGGGTGGCGTCCAGCCCCAGCATTTT. This sequence encodes CASSPGQGGVQPQHF.

This chain uses TRBV5-1 with TRBJ2-1, with TRBD1 identical over 7 bases. The length of the CDR3 is 15 residues. The ends lost 0 bases at V and 2 bases at J; junction bases unmatched: 2. In germline, CDR1 is SGHRS, CDR2 YFSETQ. The CDR3 coding sequence is TGCGCCAGCAGCTTGGAGGGGGCCCCCTACAATGAGCAGTTCTTC. It is translated as CASSLEGAPYNEQFF.

This clone has more than one count but fewer than ten. The CDR3 protein is CASSKAGYGYTF. The CDR3 nucleotides are TGTGCCAGCAGCAAGGCGGGTTATGGCTACACCTTC. The rearrangement uses TRBV21-1 and TRBJ1-2. TRBV21-1 is a pseudogene. The CDR3 runs to 12 residues.

This chain joins TRBV9 and TRBJ2-1, with 7 bases aligning to TRBD2. The CDR3 contains 15 residues. Germline V gene data show CDR1 as SGDLS and CDR2 as YYNGEE. J gave up 6 bases and V 4 bases, and 10 bases lay outside the gene matches. As DNA, the CDR3 is TGTGCCAGCAGCACCCTGGCGGGGGACCGCAATGAGCAGTTCTTC. This translates into CASSTLAGDRNEQFF.

The chain is built from TRBV4-1 and TRBJ1-1; the D gene is possibly TRBD1 (5 bases). CDR3 length: 16 residues. CDR1 is MGHRA, CDR2 YSYEKL, per germline. Deletions cut 4 bases from V and 1 base from J, with 16 bases between. CDR3 sequence reads: CASSPKSTAENTEAFF. Here the CDR3 DNA reads TGCGCCAGCAGCCCGAAATCGACAGCAGAGAACACTGAAGCTTTCTTT.

The chain carries TRBV30 and TRBJ1-5; D remains ambiguous. Per germline, CDR1 GTSNPN and CDR2 SVGIG (reference sequence). The CDR3 has 13 amino acids. V was cut by 2 bases and J by 5 bases, with 10 bases left in between. Written as DNA, the CDR3 is TGTGCCTGGAGTACGGAGCGAGATCAGCCCCAGCATTTT. Translated: CAWSTERDQPQHF. Based on the CDR3 plus reference TRBV30 and TRBJ1-5, the full variable domain is SQTIHQWPATLVQPVGSPLSLECTVEGTSNPNLYWYRQAAGRGLQLLFYSVGIGQISSEVPQNLSASRPQDRQFILSSKKLLLSDSGFYLCAWSTERDQPQHFGDGTRLSIL.